The 3 T cell receptor beta chains below come from one sample, sequenced in a study of shared clonotypes between healthy human individuals. The table came from immunoSEQ multiplex PCR; TCRdb's copy has only in-frame clones and leaves some out. The sample includes some 2 million clones, about 95% of them seen just once. Sequenced: naive CD4+ T cells sorted from blood. Sample subset: CD45RA+ positively selected. The source is a man between 18 and 29 years old in good health.

V is TRBV6-5 and J is TRBJ1-6; 7 bases are a match to TRBD1. The V gene end was trimmed by 6 bases and the J gene end by 10 bases; junction bases not matched to a gene: 12. The germline V gene has CDR1 MNHEY and CDR2 SVGAGI. This CDR3 region has 15 residues. CDR3 in amino acids: CASSPTGVAWSPLHF. As DNA, the CDR3 is TGTGCCAGCAGCCCCACAGGGGTAGCATGGTCACCCCTCCACTTT.

This chain links TRBV2 with TRBJ1-6; 7 bases are a match to TRBD1. The CDR3 spans 16 residues. Trimming took 3 bases from V and 7 from J; bases not matched to a gene: 9. Germline V gene sequence: CDR1 SNHLY, CDR2 FYNNEI. CDR3 loop: CASSDGFDRANSPLHF. CDR3 sequence (DNA): TGTGCCAGCAGTGACGGCTTTGACAGGGCAAATTCACCCCTCCACTTT.

V is TRBV5-4 and J is TRBJ2-5, with a tentative D call TRBD2 (6 bases). V shed 0 bases and J shed 4 bases, with 13 bases lying between them. The CDR3 has 15 amino acids. Germline CDR1 reads SGHNT; CDR2 reads YYREEE (reference sequence). CDR3 DNA: TGTGCCAGCAGCTTGGCCGGGGCAGCGGGAGAGACCCAGTACTTC. Its protein product is CASSLAGAAGETQYF. Full variable domain (outside the CDR3, taken from reference TRBV5-4 and TRBJ2-5): ETGVTQSPTHLIKTRGQQVTLRCSSQSGHNTVSWYQQALGQGPQFIFQYYREEENGRGNFPPRFSGLQFPNYSSELNVNALELDDSALYLCASSLAGAAGETQYFGPGTRLLVL.